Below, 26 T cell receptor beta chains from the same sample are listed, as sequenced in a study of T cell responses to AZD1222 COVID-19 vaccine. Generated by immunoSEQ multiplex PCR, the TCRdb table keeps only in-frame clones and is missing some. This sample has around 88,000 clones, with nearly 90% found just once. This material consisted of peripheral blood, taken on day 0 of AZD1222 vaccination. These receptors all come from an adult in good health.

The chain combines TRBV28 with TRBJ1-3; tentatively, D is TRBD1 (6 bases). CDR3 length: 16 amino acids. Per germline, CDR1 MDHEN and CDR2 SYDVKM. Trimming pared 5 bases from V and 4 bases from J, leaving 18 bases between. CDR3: CASSPPNRVLGNTIYF. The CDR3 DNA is TGTGCCAGCAGTCCGCCCAACAGGGTTTTGGGAAACACCATATATTTT.

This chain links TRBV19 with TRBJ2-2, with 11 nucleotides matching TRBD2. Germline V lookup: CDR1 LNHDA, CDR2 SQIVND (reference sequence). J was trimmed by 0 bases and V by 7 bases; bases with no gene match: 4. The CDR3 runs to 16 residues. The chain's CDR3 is CASMRLAGSNTGELFF. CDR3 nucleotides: TGTGCCAGTATGCGACTAGCGGGATCGAACACCGGGGAGCTGTTTTTT.

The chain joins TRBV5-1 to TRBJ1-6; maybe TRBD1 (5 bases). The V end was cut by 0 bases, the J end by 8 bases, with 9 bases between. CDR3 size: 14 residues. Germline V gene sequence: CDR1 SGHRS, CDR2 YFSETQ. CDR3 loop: CASSLGQNDSPLHF. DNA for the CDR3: TGCGCCAGCAGCTTGGGACAGAATGATTCACCCCTCCACTTT.

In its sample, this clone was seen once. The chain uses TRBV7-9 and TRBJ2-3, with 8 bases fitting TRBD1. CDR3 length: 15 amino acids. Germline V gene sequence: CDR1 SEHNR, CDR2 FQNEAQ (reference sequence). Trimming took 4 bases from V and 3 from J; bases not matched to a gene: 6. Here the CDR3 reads CASSYGQGGTDTQYF. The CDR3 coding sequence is TGTGCCAGCAGCTACGGACAGGGTGGAACAGATACGCAGTATTTT.

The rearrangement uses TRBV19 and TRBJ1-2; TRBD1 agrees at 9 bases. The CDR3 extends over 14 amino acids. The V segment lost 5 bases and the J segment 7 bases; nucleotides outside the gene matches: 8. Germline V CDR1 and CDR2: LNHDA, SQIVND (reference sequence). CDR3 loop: CASSAGRDRAGYTF. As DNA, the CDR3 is TGTGCCAGTAGTGCAGGAAGGGACAGGGCTGGCTACACCTTC.

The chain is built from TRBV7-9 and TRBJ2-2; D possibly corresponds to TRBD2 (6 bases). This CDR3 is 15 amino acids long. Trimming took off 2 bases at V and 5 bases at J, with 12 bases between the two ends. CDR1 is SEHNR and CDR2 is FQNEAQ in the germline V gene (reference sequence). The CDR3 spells CASSLRGIHTGELFF. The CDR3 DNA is TGTGCCAGCAGCTTACGCGGGATCCATACCGGGGAGCTGTTTTTT.

The DNA for the CDR3 is TGTGCCAGCAGCATGAGGGGTGGCTACACCTTC. Translation: CASSMRGGYTF. The V gene is TRBV11-2, the J gene TRBJ1-2; maybe TRBD1 (5 bases). The length of the CDR3 is 11 residues. The V gene's germline CDR1 is SGHAT and CDR2 FQNNGV. V was clipped by 5 bases and J by 7 bases, with 8 bases between them.

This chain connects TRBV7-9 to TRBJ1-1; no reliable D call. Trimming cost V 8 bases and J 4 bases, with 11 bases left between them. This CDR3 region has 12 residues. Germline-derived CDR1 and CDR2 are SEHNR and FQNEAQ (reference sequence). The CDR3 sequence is CASREWTTEAFF. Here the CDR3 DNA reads TGTGCCAGCCGAGAATGGACCACTGAAGCTTTCTTT. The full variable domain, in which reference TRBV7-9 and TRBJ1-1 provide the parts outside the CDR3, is DTGVSQNPRHKITKRGQNVTFRCDPISEHNRLYWYRQTLGQGPEFLTYFQNEAQLEKSRLLSDRFSAERPKGSFSTLEIQRTEQGDSAMYLCASREWTTEAFFGQGTRLTVV.

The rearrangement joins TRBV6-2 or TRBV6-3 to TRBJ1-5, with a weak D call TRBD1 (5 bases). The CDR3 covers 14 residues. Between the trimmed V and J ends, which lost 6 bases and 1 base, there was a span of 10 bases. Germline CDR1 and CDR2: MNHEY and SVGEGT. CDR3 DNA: TGTGCCAGCAGCTGGGACCTCAGCAATCAGCCCCAGCATTTT. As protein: CASSWDLSNQPQHF.

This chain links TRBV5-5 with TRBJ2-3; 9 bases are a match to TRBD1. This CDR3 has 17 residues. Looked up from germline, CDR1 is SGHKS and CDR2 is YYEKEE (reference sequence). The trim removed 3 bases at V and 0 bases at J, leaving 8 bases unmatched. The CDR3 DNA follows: TGTGCCAGCAGCTCCACCATCGGGACAGGGAGCACAGATACGCAGTATTTT. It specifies CASSSTIGTGSTDTQYF.

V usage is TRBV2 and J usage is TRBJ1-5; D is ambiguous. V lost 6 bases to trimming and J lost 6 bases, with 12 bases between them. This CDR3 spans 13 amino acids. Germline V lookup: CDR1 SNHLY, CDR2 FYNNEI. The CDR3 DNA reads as TGTGCCAGCAGGGAGGTTGCGGGTCAGCCCCAGCATTTT. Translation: CASREVAGQPQHF.

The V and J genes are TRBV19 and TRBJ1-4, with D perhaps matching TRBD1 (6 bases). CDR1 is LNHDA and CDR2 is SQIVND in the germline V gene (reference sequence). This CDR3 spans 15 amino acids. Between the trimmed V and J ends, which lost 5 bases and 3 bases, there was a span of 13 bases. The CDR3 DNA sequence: TGTGCCAGTAGTGGAAACAGGGCCCCTAATGAAAAACTGTTTTTT. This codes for CASSGNRAPNEKLFF.

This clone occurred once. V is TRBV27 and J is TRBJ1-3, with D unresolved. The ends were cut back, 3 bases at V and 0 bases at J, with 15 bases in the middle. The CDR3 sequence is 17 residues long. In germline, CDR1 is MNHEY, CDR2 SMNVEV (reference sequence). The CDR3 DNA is TGTGCCAGCAGTTTTTCGGGTCAGCTGGCCTCTGGAAACACCATATATTTT. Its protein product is CASSFSGQLASGNTIYF.

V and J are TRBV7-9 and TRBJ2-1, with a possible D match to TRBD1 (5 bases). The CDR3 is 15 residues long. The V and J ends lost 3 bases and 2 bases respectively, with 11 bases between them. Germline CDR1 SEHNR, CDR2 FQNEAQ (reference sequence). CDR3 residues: CASSLNSGTYNEQFF. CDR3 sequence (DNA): TGTGCCAGCAGCTTGAACTCAGGGACCTACAATGAGCAGTTCTTC.

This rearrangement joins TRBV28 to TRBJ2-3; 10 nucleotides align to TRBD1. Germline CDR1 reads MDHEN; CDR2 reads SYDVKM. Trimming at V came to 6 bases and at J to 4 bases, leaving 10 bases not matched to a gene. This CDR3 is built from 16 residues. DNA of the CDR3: TGTGCCAGCAGCCCCGGACAGGGGGTATCGGCAGATACGCAGTATTTT. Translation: CASSPGQGVSADTQYF.

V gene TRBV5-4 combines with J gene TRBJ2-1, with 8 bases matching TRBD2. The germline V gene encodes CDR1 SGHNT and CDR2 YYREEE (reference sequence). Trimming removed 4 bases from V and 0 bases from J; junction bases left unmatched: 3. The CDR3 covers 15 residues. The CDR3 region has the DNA TGTGCCAGCAGCCCAGGGACTAGCTCCTACAATGAGCAGTTCTTC. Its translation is CASSPGTSSYNEQFF.

CDR3 in amino acids: CASTGPGELFF. The DNA for the CDR3 is TGTGCCAGTACAGGGCCCGGGGAGCTGTTTTTT. The chain joins TRBV3-1 (or the pseudogene TRBV3-2) to TRBJ2-2; TRBD1 is a possible D gene (6 bases). Per germline, CDR1 LGHDT and CDR2 YNNKEL (reference sequence). There are 11 residues in the CDR3. The V end lost 9 bases, the J end lost 6 bases, and 8 bases lay between the germline ends.

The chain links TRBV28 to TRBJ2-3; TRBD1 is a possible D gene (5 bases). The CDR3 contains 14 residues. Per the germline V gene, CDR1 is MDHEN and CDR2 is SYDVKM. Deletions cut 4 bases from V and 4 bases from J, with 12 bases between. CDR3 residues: CASSSSGKPDTQYF. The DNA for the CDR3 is TGTGCCAGCAGTTCGTCAGGGAAGCCAGATACGCAGTATTTT.

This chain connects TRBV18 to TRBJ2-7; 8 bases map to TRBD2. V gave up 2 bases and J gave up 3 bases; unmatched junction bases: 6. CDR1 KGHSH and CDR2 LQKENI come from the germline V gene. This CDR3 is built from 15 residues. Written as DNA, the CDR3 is TGTGCCAGCTCACCAACGGGAGGGTCCAACTACGAGCAGTACTTC. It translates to CASSPTGGSNYEQYF.

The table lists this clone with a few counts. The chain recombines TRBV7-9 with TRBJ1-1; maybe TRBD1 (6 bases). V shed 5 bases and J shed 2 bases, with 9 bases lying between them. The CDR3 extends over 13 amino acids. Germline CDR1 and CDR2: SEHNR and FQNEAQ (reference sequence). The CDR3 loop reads CASSQGSNTEAFF. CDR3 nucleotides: TGTGCCAGCAGCCAGGGGAGTAACACTGAAGCTTTCTTT. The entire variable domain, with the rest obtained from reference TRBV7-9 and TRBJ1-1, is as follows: DTGVSQNPRHKITKRGQNVTFRCDPISEHNRLYWYRQTLGQGPEFLTYFQNEAQLEKSRLLSDRFSAERPKGSFSTLEIQRTEQGDSAMYLCASSQGSNTEAFFGQGTRLTVV.

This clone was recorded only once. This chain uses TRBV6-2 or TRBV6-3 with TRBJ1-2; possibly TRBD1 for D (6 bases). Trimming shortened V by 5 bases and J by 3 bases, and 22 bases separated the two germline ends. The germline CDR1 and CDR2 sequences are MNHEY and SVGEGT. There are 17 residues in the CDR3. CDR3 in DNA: TGTGCCAGCAGTAAGACAGGTCGATTAATATGGGACTATGGCTACACCTTC. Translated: CASSKTGRLIWDYGYTF.

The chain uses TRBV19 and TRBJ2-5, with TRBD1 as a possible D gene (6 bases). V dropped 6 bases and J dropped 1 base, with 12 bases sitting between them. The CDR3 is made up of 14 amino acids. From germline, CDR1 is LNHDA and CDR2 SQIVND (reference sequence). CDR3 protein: CASSQQGPQETQYF. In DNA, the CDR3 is TGTGCCAGTAGCCAACAGGGACCCCAAGAGACCCAGTACTTC.

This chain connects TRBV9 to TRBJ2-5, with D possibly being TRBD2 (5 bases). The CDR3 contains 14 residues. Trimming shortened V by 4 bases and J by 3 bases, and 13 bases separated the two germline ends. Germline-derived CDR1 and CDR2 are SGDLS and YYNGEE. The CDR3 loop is CASSPAGNEETQYF. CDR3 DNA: TGTGCCAGCAGCCCCGCCGGGAACGAAGAGACCCAGTACTTC.

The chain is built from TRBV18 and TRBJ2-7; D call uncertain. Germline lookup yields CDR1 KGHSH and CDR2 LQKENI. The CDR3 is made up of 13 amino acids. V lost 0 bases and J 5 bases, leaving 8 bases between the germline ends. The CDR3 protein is CASSPPGLDEQYF. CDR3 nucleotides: TGTGCCAGCTCACCACCTGGGCTCGACGAGCAGTACTTC.

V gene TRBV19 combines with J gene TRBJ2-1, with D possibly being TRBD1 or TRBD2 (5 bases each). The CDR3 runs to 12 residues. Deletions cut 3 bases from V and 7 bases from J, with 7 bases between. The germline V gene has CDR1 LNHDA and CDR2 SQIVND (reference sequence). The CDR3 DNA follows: TGTGCCAGTAGTATTGGGGGAAATGAGCAGTTCTTC. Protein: CASSIGGNEQFF.

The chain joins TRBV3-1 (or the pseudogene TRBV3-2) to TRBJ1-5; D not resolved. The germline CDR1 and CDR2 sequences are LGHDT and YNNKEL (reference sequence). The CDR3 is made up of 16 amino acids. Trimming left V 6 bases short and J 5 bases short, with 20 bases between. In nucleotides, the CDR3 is TGTGCCAGCAGTGAATCCGGAGGGAGAGGTCATCAGCCCCAGCATTTT. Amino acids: CASSESGGRGHQPQHF.